Listed below are T cell receptor beta chains from one sample, sequenced in a study of shared clonotypes between healthy human individuals. Clones were sequenced by immunoSEQ multiplex PCR, and TCRdb holds only the in-frame ones, with some missing. This sample has about 1.5 million clones; approximately 98% occur once, and the top ten carry around 0.47%. The sample comprised naive CD4+ T cells sorted from blood. These receptors were taken from a man under 40 in good health. The CDR3 runs from the conserved cysteine through the conserved F or W. Fields, in order: D gene, J gene, clone size, V gene, CDR3 protein, CDR3 DNA. The D gene is left open where the match is weak. Clone size is shown for a subset of rows, as once, few, many or a class of expanded clone.

d_call: -
j_call: TRBJ1-1
clone_size: -
v_call: TRBV5-5
cdr3_aa: CASSVTTPNTEAFF
cdr3_nt: TGTGCCAGCAGCGTTACTACACCGAACACTGAAGCTTTCTTT

d_call: TRBD1
j_call: TRBJ2-3
clone_size: -
v_call: TRBV2
cdr3_aa: CASSPSGTVSSTDTQYF
cdr3_nt: TGTGCCAGCAGCCCTTCCGGGACAGTGTCTAGCACAGATACGCAGTATTTT

d_call: -
j_call: TRBJ1-4
clone_size: -
v_call: TRBV25-1
cdr3_aa: CASRGNEKLFF
cdr3_nt: TGTGCCAGCCGAGGTAACGAAAAACTGTTTTTT

d_call: -
j_call: TRBJ2-7
clone_size: -
v_call: TRBV9
cdr3_aa: CASSADAPGEQYF
cdr3_nt: TGTGCCAGCAGCGCAGACGCCCCGGGCGAGCAGTACTTC

d_call: TRBD1
j_call: TRBJ2-7
clone_size: once
v_call: TRBV27
cdr3_aa: CASSTGGGDEQYF
cdr3_nt: TGTGCCAGCAGTACAGGGGGCGGGGACGAGCAGTACTTC

d_call: -
j_call: TRBJ1-5
clone_size: -
v_call: TRBV6-1
cdr3_aa: CASLGGQYLPQHF
cdr3_nt: TGTGCCAGTCTGGGGGGTCAGTACTTACCCCAGCATTTT

d_call: -
j_call: TRBJ2-6
clone_size: -
v_call: TRBV2
cdr3_aa: CASRYSSGANVLTF
cdr3_nt: TGTGCCAGCAGGTACAGCTCTGGGGCCAACGTCCTGACTTTC

d_call: -
j_call: TRBJ2-3
clone_size: -
v_call: TRBV19
cdr3_aa: CASRRLSTDTQYF
cdr3_nt: TGTGCCAGTAGACGACTCTCCACAGATACGCAGTATTTT

d_call: -
j_call: TRBJ2-4
clone_size: -
v_call: TRBV2
cdr3_aa: CASSDRGGKNIQYF
cdr3_nt: TGTGCCAGCAGTGACCGGGGAGGCAAAAACATTCAGTACTTC

d_call: -
j_call: TRBJ2-7
clone_size: -
v_call: TRBV19
cdr3_aa: CASSLEDRANPREQYF
cdr3_nt: TGTGCCAGTAGCTTGGAGGACCGGGCCAACCCTCGGGAGCAGTACTTC

d_call: -
j_call: TRBJ1-5
clone_size: -
v_call: TRBV28
cdr3_aa: CASSLNRRNQPQHF
cdr3_nt: TGTGCCAGCAGTTTAAACAGGCGAAATCAGCCCCAGCATTTT

d_call: -
j_call: TRBJ2-3
clone_size: -
v_call: TRBV11-2
cdr3_aa: CASSPPGLQDTQYF
cdr3_nt: TGTGCCAGCAGCCCTCCGGGCCTCCAGGATACGCAGTATTTT

d_call: -
j_call: TRBJ2-3
clone_size: once
v_call: TRBV9
cdr3_aa: CASSVEQGSDTQYF
cdr3_nt: TGTGCCAGCAGCGTAGAACAGGGCTCAGATACGCAGTATTTT

d_call: -
j_call: TRBJ2-7
clone_size: -
v_call: TRBV27
cdr3_aa: CASSGNGVSYEQYF
cdr3_nt: TGTGCCAGCAGTGGGAACGGGGTCTCCTACGAGCAGTACTTC

d_call: -
j_call: TRBJ1-1
clone_size: -
v_call: TRBV28
cdr3_aa: CASRPPGQNTEAFF
cdr3_nt: TGTGCCAGCAGGCCGCCGGGACAGAACACTGAAGCTTTCTTT

d_call: -
j_call: TRBJ2-7
clone_size: -
v_call: TRBV7-7
cdr3_aa: CASSLGIGIPYEQYF
cdr3_nt: TGTGCTAGCAGCTTAGGTATTGGGATACCCTACGAGCAGTACTTC

d_call: TRBD1
j_call: TRBJ2-7
clone_size: -
v_call: TRBV27
cdr3_aa: CASSLFSRQGSDEQYF
cdr3_nt: TGTGCCAGCAGTTTATTTTCCCGACAGGGGTCGGACGAGCAGTACTTC

d_call: -
j_call: TRBJ1-4
clone_size: -
v_call: TRBV4-2
cdr3_aa: CASSQEGGEKLFF
cdr3_nt: TGTGCCAGCAGCCAAGAAGGGGGGGAAAAACTGTTTTTT

d_call: -
j_call: TRBJ2-2
clone_size: once
v_call: TRBV2
cdr3_aa: CASSEARSGELFF
cdr3_nt: TGTGCCAGCAGTGAAGCGCGATCCGGGGAGCTGTTTTTT

d_call: -
j_call: TRBJ1-3
clone_size: -
v_call: TRBV5-4
cdr3_aa: CASSPRSLSSGNTIYF
cdr3_nt: TGTGCCAGCAGCCCCCGGAGTCTGAGCTCTGGAAACACCATATATTTT

d_call: TRBD2
j_call: TRBJ2-7
clone_size: -
v_call: TRBV25-1
cdr3_aa: CASSAPGPGGDEQYF
cdr3_nt: TGTGCCAGCAGTGCCCCGGGCCCGGGGGGTGACGAGCAGTACTTC

d_call: TRBD2
j_call: TRBJ2-3
clone_size: -
v_call: TRBV28
cdr3_aa: CASRTSGVSTDTQYF
cdr3_nt: TGTGCCAGCAGGACTAGCGGGGTTAGCACAGATACGCAGTATTTT

d_call: -
j_call: TRBJ2-1
clone_size: -
v_call: TRBV19
cdr3_aa: CASSINRVDSYNEQFF
cdr3_nt: TGTGCCAGTAGTATAAACAGGGTTGACTCCTACAATGAGCAGTTCTTC

d_call: TRBD1
j_call: TRBJ1-1
clone_size: -
v_call: TRBV4-1
cdr3_aa: CASSQGGQGATEAFF
cdr3_nt: TGCGCCAGCAGCCAAGGCGGACAGGGGGCTACTGAAGCTTTCTTT

d_call: TRBD2
j_call: TRBJ2-3
clone_size: once
v_call: TRBV10-1
cdr3_aa: CASSESRSISGRTDTQYF
cdr3_nt: TGCGCCAGCAGTGAGTCAAGGTCCATTAGCGGGAGAACAGATACGCAGTATTTT

d_call: TRBD1
j_call: TRBJ2-3
clone_size: -
v_call: TRBV7-9
cdr3_aa: CASTPDRAIYTQYF
cdr3_nt: TGTGCCAGCACACCTGACAGGGCCATATATACGCAGTATTTT

d_call: TRBD1
j_call: TRBJ2-7
clone_size: -
v_call: TRBV6-5
cdr3_aa: CASSYFGQGFEQYF
cdr3_nt: TGTGCCAGCAGTTATTTTGGACAGGGGTTCGAGCAGTACTTC

d_call: TRBD2
j_call: TRBJ2-1
clone_size: -
v_call: TRBV25-1
cdr3_aa: CASSAQRLAGGFNEQFF
cdr3_nt: TGTGCCAGCAGTGCCCAGAGACTAGCGGGAGGGTTCAATGAGCAGTTCTTC

d_call: -
j_call: TRBJ2-7
clone_size: -
v_call: TRBV19
cdr3_aa: CARLPPQGGGYEQYF
cdr3_nt: TGTGCCAGACTACCTCCCCAGGGAGGTGGTTACGAGCAGTACTTC

d_call: TRBD1
j_call: TRBJ2-1
clone_size: -
v_call: TRBV28
cdr3_aa: CASSSGTGVPNEQFF
cdr3_nt: TGTGCCAGCAGCTCTGGGACAGGGGTTCCCAATGAGCAGTTCTTC

d_call: -
j_call: TRBJ1-2
clone_size: -
v_call: TRBV14
cdr3_aa: CASSRAELSYGYTF
cdr3_nt: TGTGCCAGCAGTCGAGCTGAGCTGAGCTATGGCTACACCTTC

d_call: -
j_call: TRBJ1-2
clone_size: -
v_call: TRBV16
cdr3_aa: CASSQRGTYGYTF
cdr3_nt: TGTGCCAGCAGCCAACGGGGTACCTATGGCTACACCTTC

d_call: -
j_call: TRBJ1-1
clone_size: -
v_call: TRBV5-4
cdr3_aa: CASSLANTGNTEAFF
cdr3_nt: TGTGCCAGCAGCTTGGCCAACACAGGGAACACTGAAGCTTTCTTT

d_call: -
j_call: TRBJ1-5
clone_size: -
v_call: TRBV7-2
cdr3_aa: CASSPGKGTQPQHF
cdr3_nt: TGTGCCAGCAGCCCCGGGAAGGGGACTCAGCCCCAGCATTTT

d_call: TRBD1
j_call: TRBJ2-7
clone_size: -
v_call: TRBV5-1
cdr3_aa: CASSESGTETYEQYF
cdr3_nt: TGCGCCAGCAGCGAATCCGGGACAGAAACCTACGAGCAGTACTTC

d_call: -
j_call: TRBJ2-7
clone_size: once
v_call: TRBV19
cdr3_aa: CAYRGSAAYEQYF
cdr3_nt: TGTGCCTACCGGGGGAGCGCGGCCTACGAGCAGTACTTC